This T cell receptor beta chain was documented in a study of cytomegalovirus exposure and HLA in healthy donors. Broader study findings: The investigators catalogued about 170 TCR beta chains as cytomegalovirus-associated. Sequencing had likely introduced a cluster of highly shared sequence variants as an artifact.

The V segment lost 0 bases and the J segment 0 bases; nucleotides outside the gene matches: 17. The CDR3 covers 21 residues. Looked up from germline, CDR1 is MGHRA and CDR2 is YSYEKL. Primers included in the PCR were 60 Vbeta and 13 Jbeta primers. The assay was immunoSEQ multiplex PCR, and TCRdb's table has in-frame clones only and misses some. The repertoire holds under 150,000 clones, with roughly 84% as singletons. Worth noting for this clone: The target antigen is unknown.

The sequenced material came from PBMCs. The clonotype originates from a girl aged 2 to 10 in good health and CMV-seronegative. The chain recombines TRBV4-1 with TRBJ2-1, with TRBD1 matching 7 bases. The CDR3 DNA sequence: TGCGCCAGCAGCCAAGAATTGCTTGGCTTCTGGTCAGGGGGCTCCTACAATGAGCAGTTCTTC. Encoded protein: CASSQELLGFWSGGSYNEQFF.